This is a list of T cell receptor beta chains from one sample in a study of blood T cell repertoires in COVID-19. Only in-frame clones appear in the TCRdb table, and some are missing; sequencing was by immunoSEQ multiplex PCR. The sample has some 55,000 clones, 80% to 85% seen once. Sequenced input: peripheral blood. All receptors come from a woman aged 55-70 years with acute or convalescent COVID-19. Each CDR3 is given with its conserved first and last residue. D genes are given only for firm matches. A row's size may be missing; if present it is once, few, many or a size class.

J,D,length,V,size,CDR3,DNA
TRBJ2-7,TRBD1,14,TRBV6-1,-,CASSEQGETYEQYF,TGTGCCAGCAGTGAACAGGGGGAGACCTACGAGCAGTACTTC
TRBJ2-1,TRBD1,16,TRBV11-3,-,CASSLEGGQGANEQFF,TGTGCCAGCAGCTTAGAGGGGGGACAGGGGGCCAATGAGCAGTTCTTC
TRBJ1-2,TRBD1,17,TRBV18,-,CASSPLAGQGDLYGYTF,TGTGCCAGCTCACCACTAGCCGGCCAGGGGGACCTCTATGGCTACACCTTC
TRBJ2-3,-,12,TRBV5-1,-,CASSTGTDTQYF,TGCGCCAGCAGCACGGGCACAGATACGCAGTATTTT
TRBJ2-7,TRBD2,16,TRBV5-4,-,CASSLGTSGNVGEQYF,TGTGCCAGCAGCTTGGGGACTAGCGGGAATGTGGGCGAGCAGTACTTC
TRBJ2-1,-,16,TRBV20-1,-,CSAIDPTAPTGNEQFF,TGCAGTGCTATTGACCCCACAGCGCCCACGGGGAATGAGCAGTTCTTC
TRBJ2-5,TRBD2,15,TRBV5-5,-,CASSLGLAGVETQYF,TGTGCCAGCAGCTTGGGACTAGCGGGAGTCGAGACCCAGTACTTC
TRBJ2-5,TRBD2,17,TRBV7-7,-,CASSLGLAGAARETQYF,TGTGCCAGCAGCTTGGGACTAGCGGGAGCGGCGCGGGAGACCCAGTACTTC
TRBJ2-1,-,12,TRBV6-5,-,CASSLPGLAQFF,TGTGCCAGCAGTTTACCGGGACTCGCGCAGTTCTTC
TRBJ2-5,TRBD1,14,TRBV18,-,CASSPPGQDRTQYF,TGTGCCAGCTCACCACCTGGACAGGACCGGACCCAGTACTTC
TRBJ1-2,-,15,TRBV4-1,-,CASSQSFTGPDGYTF,TGCGCCAGCAGCCAAAGTTTTACAGGGCCGGATGGCTACACCTTC
TRBJ2-7,TRBD2,14,TRBV28,-,CASRGERGVYEQYF,TGTGCCAGCAGGGGGGAGCGGGGGGTCTACGAGCAGTACTTC
TRBJ1-2,-,13,TRBV2,-,CASRRSEGYGYTF,TGTGCCAGCAGGCGCTCCGAGGGCTATGGCTACACCTTC
TRBJ2-3,-,13,TRBV5-8,once,CASSSRLTDTQYF,TGTGCCAGCAGCTCTCGACTGACAGATACGCAGTATTTT
TRBJ2-1,-,14,TRBV28,-,CASSKSGRYNEQFF,TGTGCCAGCAGTAAAAGCGGGCGTTACAATGAGCAGTTCTTC
TRBJ2-2,-,15,TRBV5-1,-,CASSLGASNTGELFF,TGCGCCAGCAGCTTGGGGGCTTCAAACACCGGGGAGCTGTTTTTT
TRBJ2-5,TRBD2,13,TRBV27,-,CASSFSGKETQYF,TGTGCCAGCAGTTTTAGCGGGAAAGAGACCCAGTACTTC
TRBJ1-4,TRBD1,17,TRBV7-8,-,CASSFRDRAATNEKLFF,TGTGCCAGCAGCTTCCGGGACAGAGCCGCAACTAATGAAAAACTGTTTTTT
TRBJ2-1,TRBD1,18,TRBV24-1,once,CATSDGASDRVNYNEQFF,TGTGCCACCAGTGATGGCGCCTCGGACAGGGTTAACTACAATGAGCAGTTCTTC
TRBJ1-1,-,15,TRBV7-2,-,CASSLAGSMNTEAFF,TGTGCCAGCAGCTTAGCCGGTTCGATGAACACTGAAGCTTTCTTT
TRBJ2-7,TRBD1,14,TRBV15,-,CATSRRDRGQEQYF,TGTGCCACCAGCAGACGGGACAGGGGGCAAGAGCAGTACTTC
TRBJ1-2,-,18,TRBV18,-,CASSPPWQGTNLNYGYTF,TGTGCCAGCTCACCCCCTTGGCAGGGGACTAATCTTAACTATGGCTACACCTTC
TRBJ1-1,-,16,TRBV6-1,few,CASSEYSFGPNTEAFF,TGTGCCAGCAGTGAGTACAGCTTCGGCCCGAACACTGAAGCTTTCTTT
TRBJ2-5,-,13,TRBV15,-,CATSLAEFETQYF,TGTGCCACCAGTTTAGCGGAGTTCGAGACCCAGTACTTC
TRBJ2-7,-,15,TRBV15,-,CATSRGQRETGEQYF,TGTGCCACCAGCAGAGGTCAGCGCGAGACGGGCGAGCAGTACTTC
TRBJ1-6,-,19,TRBV28,-,CASSFVRITGISGNSPLHF,TGTGCCAGCAGTTTTGTCAGGATTACAGGCATCTCTGGTAATTCACCCCTCCACTTT
TRBJ2-1,-,17,TRBV28,-,CASSSLSLALSYNEQFF,TGTGCCAGCAGTTCCCTTTCTCTAGCGCTTTCCTACAATGAGCAGTTCTTC
TRBJ2-6,-,17,TRBV7-9,-,CASRTETGTPGANVLTF,TGTGCCAGCAGGACAGAAACCGGGACTCCTGGGGCCAACGTCCTGACTTTC
TRBJ1-1,-,14,TRBV28,-,CASSLVGAATEAFF,TGTGCCAGCAGTTTGGTAGGGGCGGCCACTGAAGCTTTCTTT
TRBJ1-6,TRBD1,17,TRBV18,-,CASSPIVTGPYNSPLHF,TGTGCCAGCTCACCAATAGTGACAGGGCCCTATAATTCACCCCTCCACTTT
TRBJ2-7,TRBD1,16,TRBV5-1,-,CASSLVPQGAAYEQYF,TGCGCCAGCAGCTTGGTTCCCCAGGGGGCCGCGTACGAGCAGTACTTC
TRBJ1-1,TRBD1,14,TRBV5-1,-,CASSSGTGNTEAFF,TGCGCCAGCAGCTCGGGGACAGGGAACACTGAAGCTTTCTTT
TRBJ1-6,-,13,TRBV4-2,-,CASSSVLNSPLHF,TGTGCCAGCAGCTCGGTCTTAAATTCACCCCTCCACTTT
TRBJ2-6,-,16,TRBV28,-,CATMAGAPSGANVLTF,TGTGCCACCATGGCAGGGGCCCCCTCTGGGGCCAACGTCCTGACTTTC
TRBJ1-2,-,15,TRBV19,-,CASSLEEGSNYGYTF,TGTGCCAGTAGCCTCGAGGAGGGAAGTAACTATGGCTACACCTTC
TRBJ1-5,-,15,TRBV6-5,-,CASSPTALGAQPQHF,TGTGCCAGCAGCCCGACCGCTTTAGGAGCTCAGCCCCAGCATTTT
TRBJ2-7,TRBD2,12,TRBV9,-,CASSGLAGLQYF,TGTGCCAGCAGCGGACTAGCGGGGTTGCAGTACTTC
TRBJ1-1,TRBD1,14,TRBV4-1,-,CASSPGQGWTEAFF,TGCGCCAGCAGCCCGGGACAGGGATGGACTGAAGCTTTCTTT
TRBJ2-1,-,13,TRBV5-6,-,CASSNQGYNEQFF,TGTGCCAGCAGCAACCAGGGGTACAATGAGCAGTTCTTC
TRBJ1-1,-,14,TRBV18,-,CASSPVARLTEAFF,TGTGCCAGCTCACCAGTGGCTAGGTTGACTGAAGCTTTCTTT
TRBJ2-5,TRBD2,14,TRBV5-6,-,CASSSTSAQETQYF,TGTGCCAGCAGCTCGACTAGCGCACAAGAGACCCAGTACTTC
TRBJ1-1,TRBD1,13,TRBV6-5,-,CATGQGMNTEAFF,TGTGCCACGGGACAGGGAATGAACACTGAAGCTTTCTTT
TRBJ1-2,-,11,TRBV28,medium-sized,CASSNNYGYTF,TGTGCCAGCAGCAATAACTATGGCTACACCTTC